A selection of T cell receptor beta chains follows, all from one sample in a study of CD4 T cells in relation to SARS-CoV-2 and coronaviruses. TCRdb keeps only in-frame clones here, not all; method: immunoSEQ multiplex PCR. This sample has approximately 19,000 clones, with roughly three quarters found just once. These receptors' targets are unknown. The sequenced material came from CD4+ T cells from PBMCs, cultured in vitro. The source of these receptors is a human donor in good health. Each CDR3 is given with its conserved first and last residue. Each record gives: D gene, V gene, clone size, J gene, CDR3 protein, CDR3 DNA. D genes are given only for firm matches. Clone size is not always given. Where it is, it says once, few, many or a class for expanded clones.

TRBD2	TRBV18	.	TRBJ2-1	CASSPPRREVYNEQFF	TGTGCCAGCTCACCACCTCGGCGGGAGGTATACAATGAGCAGTTCTTC
.	TRBV19	.	TRBJ1-3	CASSIVLGRTSGNTIYF	TGTGCCAGTAGTATAGTTCTGGGAAGGACCTCTGGAAACACCATATATTTT
.	TRBV11-2	once	TRBJ2-1	CASSLRNEQFF	TGTGCCAGCAGCTTAAGGAATGAGCAGTTCTTC
.	TRBV5-1	once	TRBJ2-2	CASSLGATSRSGELFF	TGCGCCAGCAGCTTGGGAGCTACTAGTCGGTCCGGGGAGCTGTTTTTT
TRBD2	TRBV18	few	TRBJ2-2	CASSPRTSRDTGELFF	TGTGCCAGCTCACCACGGACTAGTCGGGACACCGGGGAGCTGTTTTTT
TRBD2	TRBV19	once	TRBJ2-3	CATTETGGITDTQYF	TGTGCCACCACAGAGACGGGAGGGATCACAGATACGCAGTATTTT
.	TRBV7-6	.	TRBJ2-7	CASSPTRGRNYEQYF	TGTGCCAGCAGCCCGACCCGGGGGAGAAACTACGAGCAGTACTTC
.	TRBV9	medium-sized	TRBJ2-1	CASSARLGVFNEQFF	TGTGCCAGCAGCGCCAGACTAGGCGTGTTCAATGAGCAGTTCTTC
.	TRBV2	.	TRBJ2-7	CASSDQGGSYEQYF	TGTGCCAGCAGTGACCAAGGGGGGTCCTACGAGCAGTACTTC
.	TRBV5-1	.	TRBJ2-5	CASSSQGSGETQYF	TGCGCCAGCAGCTCCCAGGGAAGTGGAGAGACCCAGTACTTC